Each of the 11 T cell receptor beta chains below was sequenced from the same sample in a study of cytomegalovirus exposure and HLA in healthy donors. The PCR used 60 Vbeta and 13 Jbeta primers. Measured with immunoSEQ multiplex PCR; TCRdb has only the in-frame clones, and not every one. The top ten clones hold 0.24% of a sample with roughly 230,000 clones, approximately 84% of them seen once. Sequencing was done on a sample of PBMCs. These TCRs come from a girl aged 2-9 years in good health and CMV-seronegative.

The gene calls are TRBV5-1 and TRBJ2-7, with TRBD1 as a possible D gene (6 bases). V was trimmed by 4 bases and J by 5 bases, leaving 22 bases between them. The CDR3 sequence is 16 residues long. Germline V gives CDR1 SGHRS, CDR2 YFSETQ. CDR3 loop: CASSLMNVQGGNEQYF. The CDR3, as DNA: TGCGCCAGCAGCCTAATGAACGTGCAAGGGGGAAACGAGCAGTACTTC.

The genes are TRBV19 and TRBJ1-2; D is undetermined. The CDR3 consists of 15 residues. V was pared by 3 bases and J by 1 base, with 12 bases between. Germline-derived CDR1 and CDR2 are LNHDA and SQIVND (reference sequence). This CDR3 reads CASSISDGVNYGYTF. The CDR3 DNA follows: TGTGCCAGTAGTATCAGTGACGGAGTTAACTATGGCTACACCTTC.

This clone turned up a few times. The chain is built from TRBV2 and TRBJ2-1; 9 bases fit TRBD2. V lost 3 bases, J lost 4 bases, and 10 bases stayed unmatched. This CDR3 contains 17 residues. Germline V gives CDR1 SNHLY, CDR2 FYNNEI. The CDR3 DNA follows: TGTGCCAGCAGTGAGGCCCGGCTAGCGGGGATATACAATGAGCAGTTCTTC. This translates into CASSEARLAGIYNEQFF.

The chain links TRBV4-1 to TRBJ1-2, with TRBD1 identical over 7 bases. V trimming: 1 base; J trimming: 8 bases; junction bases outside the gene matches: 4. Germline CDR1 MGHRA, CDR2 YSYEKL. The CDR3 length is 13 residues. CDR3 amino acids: CASSQAQGEGYTF. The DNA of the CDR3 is TGCGCCAGCAGCCAAGCTCAGGGGGAAGGCTACACCTTC.

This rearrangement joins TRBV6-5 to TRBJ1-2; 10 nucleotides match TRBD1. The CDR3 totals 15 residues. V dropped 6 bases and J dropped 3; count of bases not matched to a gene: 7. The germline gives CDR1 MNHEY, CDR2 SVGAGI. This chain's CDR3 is CASSIDRGLDYGYTF. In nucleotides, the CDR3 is TGTGCCAGCAGCATCGACAGGGGGCTTGACTATGGCTACACCTTC.

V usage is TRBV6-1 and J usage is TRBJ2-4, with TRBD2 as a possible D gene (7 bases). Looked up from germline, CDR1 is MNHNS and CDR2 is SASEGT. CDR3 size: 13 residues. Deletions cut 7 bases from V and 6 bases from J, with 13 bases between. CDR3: CASKVGGLNIQYF. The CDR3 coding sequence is TGTGCCAGCAAGGTGGGGGGGCTAAACATTCAGTACTTC.

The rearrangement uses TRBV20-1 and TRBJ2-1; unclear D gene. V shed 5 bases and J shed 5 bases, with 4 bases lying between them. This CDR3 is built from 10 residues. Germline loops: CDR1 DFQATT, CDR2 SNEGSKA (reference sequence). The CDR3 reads CSAENNEQFF. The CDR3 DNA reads TGCAGTGCTGAGAACAATGAGCAGTTCTTC.

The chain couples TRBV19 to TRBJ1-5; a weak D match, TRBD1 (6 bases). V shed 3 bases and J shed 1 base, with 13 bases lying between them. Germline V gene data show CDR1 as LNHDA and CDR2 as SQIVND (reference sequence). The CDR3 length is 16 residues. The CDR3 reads CASSIPGQGSNQPQHF. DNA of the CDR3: TGTGCCAGTAGTATCCCAGGCCAGGGGAGCAATCAGCCCCAGCATTTT.

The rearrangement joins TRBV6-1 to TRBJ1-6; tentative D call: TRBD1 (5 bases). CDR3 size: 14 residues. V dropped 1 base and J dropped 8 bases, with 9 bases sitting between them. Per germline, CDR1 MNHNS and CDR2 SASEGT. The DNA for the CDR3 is TGTGCCAGCAGTGAAGTTTTAGGGGATTCACCCCTCCACTTT. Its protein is CASSEVLGDSPLHF.

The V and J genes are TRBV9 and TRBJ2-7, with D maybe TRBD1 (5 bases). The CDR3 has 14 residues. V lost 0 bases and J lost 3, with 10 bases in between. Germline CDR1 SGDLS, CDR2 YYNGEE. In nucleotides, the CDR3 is TGTGCCAGCAGCGTAGGGACAACCCACTACGAGCAGTACTTC. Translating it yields CASSVGTTHYEQYF.

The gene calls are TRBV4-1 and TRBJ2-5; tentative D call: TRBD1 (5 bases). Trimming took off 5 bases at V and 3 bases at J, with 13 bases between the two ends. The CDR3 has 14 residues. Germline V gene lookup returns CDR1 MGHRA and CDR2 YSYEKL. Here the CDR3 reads CASSATETKETQYF. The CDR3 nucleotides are TGCGCCAGCAGCGCGACAGAGACGAAAGAGACCCAGTACTTC.